The sequence of this T cell receptor (beta chain) was determined in a study of shared clonotypes between healthy human individuals. This clone was counted once. Its antigen remains unknown. The same CDR3 also results from other DNA sequences found in this sample. Broader study findings: Donor scarcity curtailed the genetic and exposure-history diversity represented herein. Sequencing depth was a factor that was expected to affect clonotype sharing among donors.

Original handling: Owing to the provision of junction-only sequences devoid of quality scores by immunoSEQ, filtering differed. Method: immunoSEQ multiplex PCR; TCRdb's copy keeps in-frame clones and lacks some. V, J and clone size are those of that table, while D and trimming were read from the DNA. The top ten hold around 0.13% of the sample, which has 2 million to 2.5 million clones, around 95% seen once. The clonotype originates from a man aged 18 to 35 in good health. Input material: naive CD4+ T cells sorted from blood. Indicated subset: CD45RA+ positively selected.

The CDR3 here is CASSPGTGNGYTF. CDR3 sequence (DNA): TGTGCCAGCAGCCCCGGGACAGGGAATGGCTACACCTTC. The rearrangement joins TRBV11-2 to TRBJ1-2, with 9 bases identical to TRBD1. This CDR3 has 13 residues. CDR1 and CDR2 from the germline V gene are SGHAT and FQNNGV. The ends lost 5 bases at V and 6 bases at J; junction bases unmatched: 4. The full variable domain, rest sourced from reference TRBV11-2 and TRBJ1-2, is EAGVAQSPRYKIIEKRQSVAFWCNPISGHATLYWYQQILGQGPKLLIQFQNNGVVDDSQLPKDRFSAERLKGVDSTLKIQPAKLEDSAVYLCASSPGTGNGYTFGSGTRLTVV.